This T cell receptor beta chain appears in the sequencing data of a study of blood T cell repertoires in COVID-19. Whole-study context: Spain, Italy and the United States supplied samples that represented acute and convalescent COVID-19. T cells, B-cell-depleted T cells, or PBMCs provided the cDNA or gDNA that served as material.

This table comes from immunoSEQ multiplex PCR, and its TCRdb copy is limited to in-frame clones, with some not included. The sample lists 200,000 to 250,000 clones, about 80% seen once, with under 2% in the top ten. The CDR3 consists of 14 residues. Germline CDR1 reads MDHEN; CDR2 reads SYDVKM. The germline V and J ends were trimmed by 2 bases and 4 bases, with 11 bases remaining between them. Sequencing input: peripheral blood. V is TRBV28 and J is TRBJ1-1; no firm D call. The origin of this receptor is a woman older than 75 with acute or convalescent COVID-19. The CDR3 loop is CASSLALKTTEAFF. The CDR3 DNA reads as TGTGCCAGCAGTTTAGCACTAAAGACCACTGAAGCTTTCTTT.